A single sample gave rise to the 2 T cell receptor beta chains below, sequenced in a study of blood T cell repertoires in COVID-19. The table came from immunoSEQ multiplex PCR; TCRdb's copy has only in-frame clones and leaves some out. The sample lists some 240,000 clones; approximately 86% were seen once. The source material was peripheral blood. The receptors were sampled from a man in his fifties or sixties who had recovered from COVID-19.

The J gene is TRBJ2-4, the V gene TRBV6-5, with TRBD1 matching over 7 bases. This CDR3 has 13 residues. Germline V lookup: CDR1 MNHEY, CDR2 SVGAGI. The junction had 5 bases not matched to a gene; V was cut back by 8 bases and J by 4 bases. CDR3 DNA sequence: TGTGCCAGCGATCGGGACAGAAAAAACATTCAGTACTTC. It yields the protein CASDRDRKNIQYF.

This clone occurred a few times. The rearrangement uses TRBV7-8 and TRBJ1-6; TRBD1 might be the D (5 bases). With 0 bases removed from V and 10 bases from J, the gap between germline ends came to 13 bases. From germline, CDR1 is SGHVS and CDR2 FQNEAQ. This CDR3 has 15 residues. CDR3: CASSLAVTGRSPLHF. The DNA of the CDR3 is TGTGCCAGCAGCTTAGCGGTTACAGGTCGATCACCCCTCCACTTT.